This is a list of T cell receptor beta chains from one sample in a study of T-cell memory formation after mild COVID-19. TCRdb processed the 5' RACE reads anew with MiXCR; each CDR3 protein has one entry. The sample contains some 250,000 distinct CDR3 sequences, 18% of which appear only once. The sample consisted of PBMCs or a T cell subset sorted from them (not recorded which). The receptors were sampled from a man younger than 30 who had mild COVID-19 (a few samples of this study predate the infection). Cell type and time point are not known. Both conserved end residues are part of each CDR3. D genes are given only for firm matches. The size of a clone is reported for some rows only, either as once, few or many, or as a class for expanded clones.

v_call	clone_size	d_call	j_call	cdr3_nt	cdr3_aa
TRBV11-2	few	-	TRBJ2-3	TGTGCCAGCAGCGCGGGGTACGCTAGCACAGATACGCAGTATTTT	CASSAGYASTDTQYF
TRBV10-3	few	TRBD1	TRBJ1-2	TGTGCCATCAGAGCTCAGGGGGCGCGAGGCTACACCTTC	CAIRAQGARGYTF
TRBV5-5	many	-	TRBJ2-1	TGTGCCAGCAGCTCCGGTCTGGGGGGGCATATCGATGAGCAGTTCTTC	CASSSGLGGHIDEQFF
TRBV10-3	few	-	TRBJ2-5	TGTGCCATCAGTGATCAAGGGCAGCAGGGGACCCAGTACTTC	CAISDQGQQGTQYF
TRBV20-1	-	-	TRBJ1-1	TGCAGTGCTATTCGGGGGCAGGGGAGCACTGAAGCTTTCTTT	CSAIRGQGSTEAFF
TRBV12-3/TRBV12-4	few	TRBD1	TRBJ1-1	TGTGCCAGCAGCTTCGGACAGGGAATACTCGCTTTCTTT	CASSFGQGILAFF
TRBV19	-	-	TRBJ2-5	TGTGCCAGTAGTCGAGGGCAGCTTCAAGAGACCCAGTACTTC	CASSRGQLQETQYF
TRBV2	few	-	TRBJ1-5	TGTGCCAGCAGTCCGGGAGGCTATAGCAATCAGCCCCAGCATTTT	CASSPGGYSNQPQHF
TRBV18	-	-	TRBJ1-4	TGTGCCAGCTCACCCCTAGGTGAAACACTGTTTTTT	CASSPLGETLFF
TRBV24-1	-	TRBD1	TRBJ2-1	TGTGCCACCAGTGATCCCCGTGTTTCGGGACAGGGGGGTTACAATGAGCAGTTCTTC	CATSDPRVSGQGGYNEQFF
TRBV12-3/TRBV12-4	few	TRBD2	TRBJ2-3	TGTGCCAGCAGTCCAGGACTAGCGGCGGGGTTT	CASSPGLAAGF
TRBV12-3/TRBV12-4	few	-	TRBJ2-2	TGTGCCAGCACCCTCTGGTCGGCGGGGGCCGGCGGGGAGCTGTTTTTT	CASTLWSAGAGGELFF
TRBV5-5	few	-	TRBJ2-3	TGTGCCAGCAGGCGGGGGCCTTCCACAGATACGCAGTATTTT	CASRRGPSTDTQYF
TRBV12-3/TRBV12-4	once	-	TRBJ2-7	TGTGCCAGCGCCACCTCGGACGTGAGTAGTGGCGAGCAGTACTTC	CASATSDVSSGEQYF
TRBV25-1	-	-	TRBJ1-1	TGTGCCAGCAGTGAGCCTCGGGGGAGGGCTGAAGCTTTCTTT	CASSEPRGRAEAFF
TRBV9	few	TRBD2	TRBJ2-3	TGTGCCAGCAGCCTCGGGACTACCGGCACAGATACGCAGTATTTT	CASSLGTTGTDTQYF
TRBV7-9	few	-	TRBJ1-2	TGTGCCAGCAGCGCTAGGGGTGGGTCGTATGGCTACACCTTC	CASSARGGSYGYTF
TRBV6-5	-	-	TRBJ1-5	TGTGCCAGCAGTTACTCGTACGGGGGCCAGCCCCAGCATTTT	CASSYSYGGQPQHF
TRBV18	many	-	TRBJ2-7	TGTGCCAGCTCACCACCGGAGGGTGCCAGGGTTAGGACCTACGAGCAGTACTTC	CASSPPEGARVRTYEQYF
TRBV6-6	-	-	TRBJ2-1	TGTGCCAGCAGTTACTCCCCCCTGGCCTACAATGAGCAGTTCTTC	CASSYSPLAYNEQFF
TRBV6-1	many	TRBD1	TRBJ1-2	TGTGCCAGCCACGTGGGGACAGGCCCCTATGGCTACACCTTC	CASHVGTGPYGYTF
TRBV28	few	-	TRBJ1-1	TGTGCCAGCATCGAGAGGGGGGCGATTGAAGCTTTCTTT	CASIERGAIEAFF
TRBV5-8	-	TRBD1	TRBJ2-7	TGTGCCAGCAGCCGAGGGACAGGAATCTACGAGCAGTACTTC	CASSRGTGIYEQYF
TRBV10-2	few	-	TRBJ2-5	TGCGCCAGCAGACAGTCCGGGATGGAGACCCAGTACTTC	CASRQSGMETQYF